These 17 T cell receptor beta chains came from one sample sequenced in a study of T-cell reconstitution after alpha-beta-depleted transplantation in children. The TCRbeta library was prepared with unique molecular identifiers. TCRdb used MiXCR to reprocess the PCR reads, holding one entry per CDR3 protein. The table has about 540,000 distinct CDR3 sequences, 15% to 20% seen once; the top ten hold 3% to 4%. This specimen was PBMCs from the stem cell graft donor, taken from the stem cell graft. Receptor source: a human donor who donated a stem cell graft to a child with acute lymphoblastic leukemia.

This clonotype was observed a few times. This chain links TRBV20-1 with TRBJ2-3; a weak D match, TRBD2 (5 bases). Per the germline V gene, CDR1 is DFQATT and CDR2 is SNEGSKA (reference sequence). Deletions cut 0 bases from V and 6 bases from J, with 7 bases between. The CDR3 is 12 amino acids. The CDR3, as DNA: TGCAGTGCTAGAGATTCGGGGGATACGCAGTATTTT. Translation gives CSARDSGDTQYF.

The V call is TRBV12-3 or TRBV12-4, the J call TRBJ2-3; 8 bases align to TRBD2. CDR3 length: 16 residues. The ends lost 3 bases at V and 4 bases at J; junction bases unmatched: 9. CDR3 sequence reads: CASSLGLDWDPDTQYF. The CDR3 DNA sequence: TGTGCCAGCAGTTTGGGACTAGATTGGGACCCAGATACGCAGTATTTT.

The sample holds a few counts of this clonotype. The V gene is TRBV3-1, the J gene TRBJ2-6, with D unresolved. The CDR3 length is 17 residues. In germline, CDR1 is LGHDT, CDR2 YNNKEL (reference sequence). Between the trimmed V and J ends, which lost 0 bases and 3 bases, there was a span of 12 bases. The CDR3 here is CASSQESAYSGANVLTF. The CDR3 DNA reads as TGTGCCAGCAGCCAAGAGTCAGCCTATAGTGGGGCCAACGTCCTGACTTTC.

The chain is built from TRBV2 and TRBJ2-1; D is possibly TRBD2 (6 bases). Germline CDR1 is SNHLY and CDR2 is FYNNEI. Trimming stripped 7 bases from V and 2 bases from J, with 15 bases between. CDR3 length: 15 amino acids. CDR3 amino acids: CASNSLARAYNEQFF. CDR3 DNA: TGTGCCAGCAACTCTCTAGCGAGGGCCTACAATGAGCAGTTCTTC. Variable domain in full (rest from reference TRBV2 and TRBJ2-1): EPEVTQTPSHQVTQMGQEVILRCVPISNHLYFYWYRQILGQKVEFLVSFYNNEISEKSEIFDDQFSVERPDGSNFTLKIRSTKLEDSAMYFCASNSLARAYNEQFFGPGTRLTVL.

In its sample, this clonotype was seen a few times. The V call is TRBV9, the J call TRBJ2-1, with D possibly being TRBD2 (6 bases). Deletions cut 3 bases from V and 6 bases from J, with 7 bases between. CDR3 size: 12 residues. The V gene's germline CDR1 is SGDLS and CDR2 YYNGEE. CDR3: CASSGTINEQFF. CDR3 sequence (DNA): TGTGCCAGCAGCGGGACTATCAATGAGCAGTTCTTC.

V usage is TRBV5-1 and J usage is TRBJ2-7, with TRBD2 matching 11 bases. The CDR3 covers 17 residues. Per the germline V gene, CDR1 is SGHRS and CDR2 is YFSETQ. V trimming: 4 bases; J trimming: 4 bases; junction bases outside the gene matches: 13. CDR3 sequence: CASSLPTSGKSLYEQYF. CDR3 sequence (DNA): TGCGCCAGCAGCCTCCCGACTAGCGGGAAGAGTCTGTACGAGCAGTACTTC.

The chain is built from TRBV7-3 and TRBJ2-3, with a tentative D call TRBD1 (5 bases). CDR1 is SGHTA and CDR2 is FQGTGA in the germline V gene. The CDR3 runs 16 residues. The germline V and J ends were trimmed by 1 base and 2 bases, with 13 bases remaining between them. CDR3 protein: CASSLMAGSSTDTQYF. The CDR3 coding sequence is TGTGCCAGCAGCTTAATGGCAGGGTCCTCCACAGATACGCAGTATTTT.

The V and J genes are TRBV2 and TRBJ2-7; 8 nucleotides agree with TRBD2. Germline CDR1 is SNHLY and CDR2 is FYNNEI. V was clipped by 6 bases and J by 5 bases; unmatched bases: 12. The CDR3 sequence is 15 residues long. CDR3 nucleotides: TGTGCCAGCAGGTCGACTAGCGCGGACAATCACGAGCAGTACTTC. It translates to CASRSTSADNHEQYF.

This clonotype showed up just a few times. This chain connects TRBV20-1 to TRBJ2-5; the D gene could be TRBD1 or TRBD2 (5 bases each). The CDR3 spans 12 residues. CDR1 and CDR2 (germline): DFQATT, SNEGSKA (reference sequence). Trimming removed 6 bases at V and 14 bases at J, with 22 bases between. The CDR3 reads CSAGAPRDLFYF. DNA for the CDR3: TGCAGTGCCGGAGCCCCCCGGGACCTCTTTTACTTC.

The rearrangement links TRBV5-1 to TRBJ2-7; TRBD1 agrees at 8 bases. The CDR3 consists of 14 residues. Germline CDR1 and CDR2: SGHRS and YFSETQ. V was pared by 5 bases and J by 7 bases, with 11 bases of the junction left unmatched. The CDR3 DNA follows: TGCGCCAGCAGTTCCGGGACAGGCGTGGGAGAGCAGTACTTC. Its protein product is CASSSGTGVGEQYF.

The chain couples TRBV9 to TRBJ2-1; 12 bases match TRBD2. The V and J ends lost 7 bases and 1 base, in that order; junction bases with no gene match: 6. The CDR3 consists of 16 residues. Germline-derived CDR1 and CDR2 are SGDLS and YYNGEE. CDR3 loop: CASATSGSGSYNEQFF. Here the CDR3 DNA reads TGTGCCAGCGCGACTAGCGGGAGTGGGTCCTACAATGAGCAGTTCTTC.

This clonotype showed up just a few times. The rearrangement uses TRBV12-3 or TRBV12-4 and TRBJ2-3, with a possible D match to TRBD1 (6 bases). V was cut by 4 bases and J by 6 bases, with 20 bases left in between. The CDR3 spans 16 residues. In DNA form, the CDR3 reads TGTGCCAGCAGTTCCCTCAGGGGTTCTCTTGTGGATACGCAGTATTTT. This codes for CASSSLRGSLVDTQYF.

This clonotype was counted between two and nine times. This sequence joins TRBV5-1 and TRBJ2-5; D is possibly TRBD2 (6 bases). The CDR3 runs to 15 residues. The germline V gene has CDR1 SGHRS and CDR2 YFSETQ. The V gene lost 1 base and the J gene lost 5 bases, with 15 bases spanning the gap. CDR3 DNA sequence: TGCGCCAGCAGCTTGTCGAGGAGGGACCGGGAGACCCAGTACTTC. It yields the protein CASSLSRRDRETQYF.

This clonotype has only a few counts. The chain recombines TRBV27 with TRBJ2-7, with D tentatively TRBD1 (6 bases). The CDR3 has 14 residues. CDR1 is MNHEY, CDR2 SMNVEV, per germline (reference sequence). V gave up 4 bases and J gave up 6 bases, with 16 bases separating them. The CDR3 DNA reads TGTGCCAGCAGTTCGGGGACATCCTGGGGCGAGCAGTACTTC. Residues: CASSSGTSWGEQYF.

This clonotype has only a few counts. This sequence joins TRBV9 and TRBJ2-1, with a tentative D call TRBD2 (5 bases). This CDR3 has 16 amino acids. Germline V gives CDR1 SGDLS, CDR2 YYNGEE. V shed 3 bases and J shed 8 bases, with 21 bases lying between them. CDR3 nucleotide sequence: TGTGCCAGCAGCGGTGGGGAGACTCACCCGGATGATGAGCAGTTCTTC. It encodes CASSGGETHPDDEQFF. The whole variable domain, remainder taken from reference TRBV9 and TRBJ2-1, is DSGVTQTPKHLITATGQRVTLRCSPRSGDLSVYWYQQSLDQGLQFLIQYYNGEERAKGNILERFSAQQFPDLHSELNLSSLELGDSALYFCASSGGETHPDDEQFFGPGTRLTVL.

The J gene is TRBJ2-3, the V gene TRBV20-1; 13 bases match TRBD2. This CDR3 spans 16 amino acids. The germline V gene has CDR1 DFQATT and CDR2 SNEGSKA (reference sequence). J gave up 6 bases and V 5 bases, and 11 bases lay outside the gene matches. The chain's CDR3 is CSALPGLAGTLDTQYF. The CDR3 DNA reads TGCAGTGCTTTACCGGGACTAGCGGGAACCTTGGATACGCAGTATTTT.

This clonotype was detected a few times. The chain combines TRBV5-1 with TRBJ2-3; possible D gene TRBD2, 6 bases. Between the trimmed V and J ends, which lost 4 bases and 1 base, there was a span of 16 bases. In germline, CDR1 is SGHRS, CDR2 YFSETQ. This CDR3 is built from 16 residues. CDR3 loop: CASSGAGTPGTDTQYF. DNA for the CDR3: TGCGCCAGCAGCGGGGCCGGGACTCCAGGCACAGATACGCAGTATTTT.